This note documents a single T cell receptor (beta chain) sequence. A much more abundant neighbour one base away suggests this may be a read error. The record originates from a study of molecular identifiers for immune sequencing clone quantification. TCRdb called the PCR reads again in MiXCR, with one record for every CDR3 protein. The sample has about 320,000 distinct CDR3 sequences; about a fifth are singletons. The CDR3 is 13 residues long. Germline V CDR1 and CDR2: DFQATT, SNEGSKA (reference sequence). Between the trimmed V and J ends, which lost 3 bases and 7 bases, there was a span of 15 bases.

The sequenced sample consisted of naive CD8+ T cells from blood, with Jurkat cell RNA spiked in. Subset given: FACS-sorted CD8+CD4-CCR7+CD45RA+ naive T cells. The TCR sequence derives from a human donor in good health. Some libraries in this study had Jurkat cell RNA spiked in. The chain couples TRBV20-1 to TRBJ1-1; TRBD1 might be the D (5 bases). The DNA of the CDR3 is TGCAGTGCTAGCGGCAAAGAGGGGCGTGAAGCTTTCTTT. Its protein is CSASGKEGREAFF.